This T cell receptor beta chain is drawn from a study of cytomegalovirus exposure and HLA in healthy donors. Study observations and caveats: Sequencing likely generated an artifact that appeared as a cluster of highly shared sequence variants. Of the V segments, some could not be distinguished, including TRBV6-2 and TRBV6-3, and were excluded. The study recorded 150 to 200 TCR beta chains that were cytomegalovirus-associated. An analysis that came later showed most CMV-associated TCR beta chains appearing HLA-restricted.

Primers for the PCR totalled 60 Vbeta and 13 Jbeta. Libraries were prepared by immunoSEQ multiplex PCR; TCRdb keeps only in-frame clonotypes and omits some of them. Seen here are under 200,000 clones, over 75% observed once, and the top ten hold around 0.46%. The table lists this clone with a count of one. Its antigen remains unknown. Per the germline V gene, CDR1 is WNHNN and CDR2 is SYGVQD (reference sequence). The CDR3 runs 14 residues. This sequence was found in a woman aged 45-59 years in good health and CMV-seronegative. The chain carries TRBV10-1 and TRBJ2-5; D is possibly TRBD2 (5 bases). The better agreement between TRBJ2-7 and the DNA end casts doubt on the J call. Sequenced input: PBMCs. The CDR3 reads CASSEYRGSGEQYF. DNA for the CDR3: TGCGCCAGCAGTGAGTATCGGGGTTCGGGCGAGCAGTACTTC.